This record looks at one T cell receptor beta chain sequence and its context. The antigen remains unidentified. V lost 4 bases and J 3 bases, leaving 11 bases between the germline ends. The CDR3 loop spans 14 amino acids. Germline V lookup: CDR1 SGHKS, CDR2 YYEKEE (reference sequence). The record originates from a study of T cell responses to AZD1222 COVID-19 vaccine. Overall study results and limits: Baseline antibody screening turned up just six seropositive AZD1222 recipients. Spike regions recognized by vaccine-associated CD4 TCRs spanned the protein, led by 160-218 and 743-854. Most donors were white British, females outnumbered males, and clonal diversity was possibly underestimated. Spike-specific TCR breadth and depth rose after two AZD1222 doses.

Profiling relied on immunoSEQ multiplex PCR, and the TCRdb table lists in-frame clones only, not all of them. The table has more than 150,000 clones, roughly 92% seen once. This specimen consisted of peripheral blood, obtained on day 0 of AZD1222 vaccination. The V and J genes are TRBV5-5 and TRBJ1-5; D gene ambiguous. This receptor was identified in an adult in good health. This CDR3 reads CASSPGRHNQPQHF. For the CDR3, the DNA is TGTGCCAGCAGCCCCGGAAGGCACAATCAGCCCCAGCATTTT.